This TCR beta chain was recorded in a study of cytomegalovirus exposure and HLA in healthy donors (dated by TCRdb to about 2017). General notes on the study: According to an earlier analysis of 587 of the donors, about 170 million T cells yielded 117 million unique TCR beta sequences and about 300 Gb of sequence data. About 310 gigabases of sequencing data and tens of millions of unique TCR sequences were included in an early release covering under 650 HLA-typed donors. Of the 300 to 500 genotyped donors, less than 90% were placed in the genetic ancestry cluster associated with self-reported Caucasian donors. The study was designed to test whether signatures of past pathogen exposure could be identified by cataloging public T cell receptors. The T cell repertoires of about 700 subjects were profiled by immunosequencing and related to cytomegalovirus serostatus. In addition to the first cohort of around 670 subjects, a separate validation cohort of over 90 different subjects was used. To predict cytomegalovirus infection status, the study combined high-throughput TCR immunosequencing, statistical association of individual TCRs with disease status, and machine learning. To study patterns of TCR occurrence, a later analysis re-analyzed previously published TCR beta repertoires from 550 to 800 donors and added high-resolution HLA genotyping. In the later analysis, no new phenotypic data were used to find candidate immune exposures; instead, reliance was placed on TCR beta sequences and their occurrence across donors. In an earlier analysis of around 540 of the donors, high-throughput TCR beta sequencing was used to judge whether each TCR beta V gene segment behaved as functional or pseudogenic. Donor age, sex, ethnicity and CMV serostatus were compiled alongside the repertoire data. A later genetic analysis took genome-wide SNP genotypes for about 55% of the 666 donors and used that subset as a discovery cohort. Every discovery cohort repertoire had been produced on one sequencing platform. Both class I and class II loci were covered by HLA typing, at four-digit resolution. Typing coverage differed by locus: A, B, C, DRB1 and DQB1 were typed in about 620-630 donors, DQA1 in 500 to 550, DPA1 in approximately 610, and DPB1 in roughly 470. Several DR-DQ haplotypes were handled as single units for association and clustering because linkage in the cohort was strong. Among 300 to 500 genotyped donors of the cohort, an average of approximately 200,000 unique TCR beta nucleotide sequences was sequenced per donor, of which 15% to 20% were non-productive. Broader findings and caveats from the paper: Linkage disequilibrium might explain the correlated functional status among segregating V segments, but an unknown experimental factor could not be excluded. A later analysis found that most CMV-associated TCR beta chains appeared HLA-restricted, with HLA associations seemingly driven largely by CMV exposure. In a later genetic analysis, a missense DCLRE1C variant was associated with V-gene and J-gene trimming of TCR beta chains, and the association was replicated in an independent cohort. A later analysis found that TCR association rates varied across HLA loci, with DRB1 alleles showing the most associated TCRs and HLA-C alleles the fewest. In a later genetic analysis, fewer N-insertions in productive TCRs were reported among donors in an Asian-associated ancestry cluster than the approximately 710-donor mean. Compared with equally common non-associated chains, HLA-associated TCR beta chains in a later analysis were more clonally expanded and had lower generation probabilities. A further reported finding was that TCR beta sequences accurately predicted the HLA-A and HLA-B alleles for most subjects in the first cohort. At a false discovery rate of 0.05, a later analysis linked some 18,000 TCR beta sequences to specific HLA alleles. Some IMGT-functional V segments, including TRBV6-2 and TRBV6-3, could not be told apart with the 87-base-pair reads, so those segments were excluded. When HLA alleles, especially DR and DQ, strongly co-occurred, TCR associations were difficult to assign to individual alleles. It was suggested by the authors that the approach could potentially be generalized to other disease states and immunological phenotypes. About 17 rarely observed V segments, including chromosome 9 orphons, were excluded from the earlier analysis of several hundred of the donors because counts were too low. Most TCR sequences were observed very rarely across donors, whereas some public TCRs were present in many individuals. In a later analysis, several top co-occurrence clusters were reported to appear linked to parvovirus B19, influenza, CMV and Epstein-Barr virus. In vitro tests confirmed that three of the cytomegalovirus-associated TCR beta chains recognize cytomegalovirus antigens. The sequencing pipeline was judged likely to have produced a cluster of highly shared sequence variants as a technical artifact. In this cohort, only TCR beta chains were sequenced, and detectable features were limited by the absence of alpha or paired-chain data. The classifier was reported to diagnose cytomegalovirus status with high specificity and sensitivity in both the original and validation cohorts. Roughly uniform sequencing depth across donors was assumed in presence/absence analyses, although this assumption may not hold. A total of around 150 TCR beta chains were listed by the study as associated with cytomegalovirus. For the cohort, immune exposure information was limited to CMV serostatus. Because some donors lacked HLA typing at each locus, the association tests relied only on the typed subset. Broadly in line with IMGT annotations, most TCR beta V segments showed up in productive rearrangements about 87% or about 30% of the time in an earlier analysis of roughly 590 of the donors.

From the cysteine up to the phenylalanine, the CDR3 has a length of 14 residues. The read is trimmed to its CDR3 DNA, 42 bases read in frame from base 1. Concerning this clone itself: The antigen it recognizes is unknown. There are no base qualities to consult, and no much larger clone falls within one base.

Library prep was done by the immunoSEQ multiplex PCR assay. The multiplex PCR relied on a mix of 60 forward primers for TCR Vbeta segments and 13 reverse primers for TCR Jbeta segments. A multiplex PCR assay on genomic DNA amplified the CDR3 region of rearranged TCR beta genes. On the Illumina HiSeq System, the amplified TCR beta libraries were sequenced as 87-base-pair reads. From the authors' description of their analysis: A later analysis tallied roughly 78 million unique TCR beta chains across the 666 repertoires, and some 10 million of those chains were shared by two or more donors. To remove PCR and sequencing errors, raw reads were error-corrected and collapsed into unique sequences using a nearest-neighbor algorithm that merged closely related sequences. CDR3 sequences were aligned to IMGT reference sequences to assign V, D and J gene segments. For a sequence to be retained, at least a six-nucleotide match to both a V gene segment and a J gene segment was required. A rearrangement counted as productive if the CDR3 had no stop codons and remained in frame with V and J, and every other rearrangement counted as non-productive. CDR3 was defined by IMGT convention, running from the second conserved V-encoded cysteine to the conserved J-encoded phenylalanine. The earlier analysis of 587 of the donors excluded sequences that lacked an unambiguous match to a single V gene segment. In an earlier analysis of several hundred of the donors, V segments were called functional above 56.7% productive rearrangements and were called segregating when the between-donor standard deviation exceeded 5%. A statistical classification framework was built to diagnose cytomegalovirus status from the catalog of TCR beta chain sequences. In a later analysis, TCR nucleotide sequences were compared against IMGT/GENE-DB human TR gene sequences so that V and J genes could be assigned. In a later analysis, CDR3 sequences and most-parsimonious VDJ recombination scenarios were assigned using the TCRdist pipeline. A later analysis defined each TCR beta chain by its CDR3 amino acid sequence plus V-gene family, and excluded reads lacking a unique V-gene family. A later analysis removed several hundred highly shared, low-generation-probability nucleotide sequences to deal with suspected cross-contamination and a sequencing artifact. In a later analysis, a clonal expansion index for each public chain was calculated from normalized within-repertoire ranks of inferred template counts. A later analysis computed generation probabilities with a VDJ recombination model fitted to out-of-frame rearrangements, and checked the results against IGoR. A later analysis scored TCR-TCR, TCR-HLA and TCR-CMV co-occurrence with hypergeometric tests, applying a repertoire-size bias correction to TCR pairs. To estimate false discovery rates, a later analysis permuted the HLA or CMV assignments 20 times. In a later analysis, co-occurring TCRs were grouped using DBSCAN, with TCRdist sequence similarity added in when clustering inside HLA-allele-positive subsets. Co-occurrence clustering excluded repertoires with fewer than 30,000 or more than 120,000 public chains, plus five with anomalous nucleotide sharing. TCRdb mirrors the immuneACCESS table, restricted to in-frame sequences. Some clones are absent from its copies; in checked studies, under half trace to an unresolved V gene, and the reason for the others is unknown. The DNA gave D and trimming, while V, J and clone size come from that table. This sample has about 110,000 clones in its table, and roughly 68% of those were observed once. 0.85% to 0.9% of the sample rests with the top ten.

The cohort consisted of 666 healthy bone marrow donors. At the time of sampling, every cohort member was nominally healthy, though immune exposures that went unrecorded were likely present. The donor tested CMV seronegative and was one of the 352 seronegative cohort members. Every donor gave a peripheral blood sample, and the peripheral blood mononuclear cells from that sample were used for TCR beta sequencing. Genomic DNA extraction from the blood cell samples was performed with the Qiagen DNeasy Blood Extraction Kit. Sequencing was performed on PBMCs. This chain joins TRBV21-1 to TRBJ2-1; the listed D gene, TRBD2, was not tested against the DNA. TRBV21-1 is an annotated pseudogene. The source of this sequence is a woman younger than 45 in good health and CMV-seronegative. The sequenced DNA: TGTGCCAGCAGGAGCGAAAGTGCCGATAATGAGCAGTTCTTC. The resulting protein is CASRSESADNEQFF.